The 5 T cell receptor beta chains reported below all come from one sample, sequenced in a study of shared clonotypes between healthy human individuals. Data came from immunoSEQ multiplex PCR; TCRdb stores just in-frame clones and leaves some out. The table shows 2 million or so clones, with about 95% occurring only once. CD45RO-negative, CCR7-selected cells formed the naive CD8 fraction, which excluded terminally differentiated effector memory CD45RA+ cells. The sequenced material came from naive CD8+ T cells sorted from blood. The source is a man aged 18-30 years in good health.

The V gene is TRBV9, the J gene TRBJ1-4; D is possibly TRBD1 (5 bases). With 3 bases removed from V and 6 bases from J, the gap between germline ends came to 15 bases. There are 15 residues in the CDR3. The germline gives CDR1 SGDLS, CDR2 YYNGEE. The CDR3, as DNA: TGTGCCAGCAGCGACGAAAGGGGTATGGATGAAAAACTGTTTTTT. Its translation is CASSDERGMDEKLFF.

V gene TRBV2 combines with J gene TRBJ2-3; 9 nucleotides line up with TRBD1. V gave up 4 bases and J gave up 1 base; unmatched junction bases: 6. Germline V gives CDR1 SNHLY, CDR2 FYNNEI. The CDR3 is made up of 16 amino acids. The CDR3 region has the DNA TGTGCCAGCAGTGGAGGGACAGGGAGGGGCACAGATACGCAGTATTTT. It encodes CASSGGTGRGTDTQYF.

The V and J genes are TRBV2 and TRBJ1-2; 7 bases fit TRBD1. Per germline, CDR1 SNHLY and CDR2 FYNNEI. Trimming cost V 6 bases and J 6 bases; bases outside gene matches: 25. This CDR3 is 19 amino acids long. For the CDR3, the DNA is TGTGCCAGCAGCCCCTCGACGGATGAAGGGGGCGAAAAGGGCAATGGCTACACCTTC. This sequence encodes CASSPSTDEGGEKGNGYTF.

The chain uses TRBV4-1 and TRBJ2-7; D possibly corresponds to TRBD1 (5 bases). Trimming took 2 bases from V and 4 from J, leaving 21 bases between them. The CDR3 totals 17 residues. Per germline, CDR1 MGHRA and CDR2 YSYEKL. In DNA form, the CDR3 reads TGCGCCAGCAGCCAACTCCAGGGTGCACCCGGTGTGTACGAGCAGTACTTC. Protein product: CASSQLQGAPGVYEQYF.

The V call is TRBV6-5, the J call TRBJ1-2; tentative D call: TRBD1 (6 bases). The germline CDR1 and CDR2 sequences are MNHEY and SVGAGI. V lost 5 bases and J lost 8, with 18 bases in between. The CDR3 is 14 residues long. The CDR3 reads CASSDGTTLWGYTF. The CDR3 coding sequence is TGTGCCAGCAGTGACGGGACAACCCTGTGGGGCTACACCTTC.